This TCR beta chain originates from a study of Graves' ophthalmopathy and Graves' hyperthyroidism. Overall study findings and caveats: Blood repertoires reportedly contained most expanded thyroid clonotypes above 0.001 frequency. Between ophthalmopathy and stable hyperthyroidism, a 13-signature model drew a separation with around 86% sensitivity and 81.08% specificity.

Trimming removed 6 bases from V and 12 bases from J, with 18 bases in between. This CDR3 region has 14 residues. CDR1 and CDR2 from the germline V gene are MNHEY and SVGAGI. The PBMCs used were ones drawn from approximately 10 ml of fresh peripheral blood. RNA transcripts provided the template for amplifying TCR beta CDR3 regions. Scientists carried out first-round RT-PCR using HTBI primers and then a second-round multiplex PCR. TCRdb analysed the multiplex PCR reads with MiXCR anew, one entry per CDR3 protein. The sample includes just over 600,000 distinct CDR3 sequences, around a fifth of them seen just once. This clonotype was detected ten times or more. Its target is not known.

The rearrangement joins TRBV6-5 to TRBJ1-6; D is perhaps TRBD1 (6 bases). The sample was peripheral blood. This clonotype was obtained from a woman aged 18-29 years with stable Graves' hyperthyroidism. Some clones in this sample may be carry-over from other donors' samples. The CDR3 here is CASSPTRGSKPLHF. The CDR3 bases are TGTGCCAGCAGCCCTACGAGGGGGAGCAAACCCCTCCACTTT.